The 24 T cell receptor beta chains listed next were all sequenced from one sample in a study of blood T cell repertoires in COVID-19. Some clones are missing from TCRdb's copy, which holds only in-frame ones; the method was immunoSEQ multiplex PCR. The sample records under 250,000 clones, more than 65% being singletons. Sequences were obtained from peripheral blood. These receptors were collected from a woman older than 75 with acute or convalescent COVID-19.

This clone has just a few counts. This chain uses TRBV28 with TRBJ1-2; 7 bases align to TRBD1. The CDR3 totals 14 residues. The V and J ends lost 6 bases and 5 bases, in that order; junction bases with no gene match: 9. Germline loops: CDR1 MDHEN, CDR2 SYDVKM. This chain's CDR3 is CASRRTGGRYGYTF. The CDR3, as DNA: TGTGCCAGCAGGAGGACAGGAGGTCGGTATGGCTACACCTTC.

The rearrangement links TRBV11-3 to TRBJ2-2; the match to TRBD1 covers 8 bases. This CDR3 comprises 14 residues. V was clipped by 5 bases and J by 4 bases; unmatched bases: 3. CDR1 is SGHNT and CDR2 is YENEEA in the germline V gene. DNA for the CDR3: TGTGCCAGCAGCCTGACAGGGGTCACCGGGGAGCTGTTTTTT. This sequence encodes CASSLTGVTGELFF.

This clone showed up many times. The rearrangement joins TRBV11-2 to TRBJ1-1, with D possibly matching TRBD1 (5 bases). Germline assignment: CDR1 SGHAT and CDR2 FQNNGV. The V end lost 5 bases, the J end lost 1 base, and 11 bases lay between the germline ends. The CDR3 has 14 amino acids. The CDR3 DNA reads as TGTGCCAGCAGCGCTGGGGCAGAGAACACTGAAGCTTTCTTT. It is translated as CASSAGAENTEAFF.

In DNA, the CDR3 is TGTGCCAGCAGTCGGGACAGATCCTACAATGAGCAGTTCTTC. Translated, it gives CASSRDRSYNEQFF. The V gene is TRBV2, the J gene TRBJ2-1; 7 bases are a match to TRBD1. CDR1 is SNHLY, CDR2 FYNNEI, per germline. The CDR3 sequence is 14 residues long. With V trimmed by 5 bases and J by 1 base, 2 bases remained unmatched.

Written as DNA, the CDR3 is TGCGCCAGCGCGAACCTAGGGGGGGAAGCCAAAAACATTCAGTACTTC. Its translation: CASANLGGEAKNIQYF. The chain recombines TRBV5-1 with TRBJ2-4; D possibly corresponds to TRBD2 (7 bases). Germline lookup yields CDR1 SGHRS and CDR2 YFSETQ. CDR3 length: 16 amino acids. The V gene lost 7 bases and the J gene lost 0 bases, with 17 bases spanning the gap.

The CDR3 here is CATSDPTRGGTDTQYF. The CDR3 nucleotides read TGTGCCACCAGTGATCCTACACGGGGGGGCACAGATACGCAGTATTTT. V gene TRBV24-1 combines with J gene TRBJ2-3, with 7 positions matching TRBD2. The CDR3 loop spans 16 amino acids. V was clipped by 3 bases and J by 1 base; unmatched bases: 6. Germline CDR1 is KGHDR and CDR2 is SFDVKD.

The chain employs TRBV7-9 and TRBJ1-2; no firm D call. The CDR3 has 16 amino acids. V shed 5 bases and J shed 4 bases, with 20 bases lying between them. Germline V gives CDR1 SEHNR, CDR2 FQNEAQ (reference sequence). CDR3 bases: TGTGCCAGCAGCCCGTCGGGCGGGGTCCGGGGCTATGGCTACACCTTC. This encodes CASSPSGGVRGYGYTF.

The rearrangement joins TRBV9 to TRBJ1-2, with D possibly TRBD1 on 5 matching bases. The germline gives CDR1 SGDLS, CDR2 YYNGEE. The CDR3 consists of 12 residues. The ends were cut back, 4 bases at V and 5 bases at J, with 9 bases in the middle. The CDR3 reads CASSPGQYGYTF. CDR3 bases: TGTGCCAGCAGCCCCGGACAATATGGCTACACCTTC.

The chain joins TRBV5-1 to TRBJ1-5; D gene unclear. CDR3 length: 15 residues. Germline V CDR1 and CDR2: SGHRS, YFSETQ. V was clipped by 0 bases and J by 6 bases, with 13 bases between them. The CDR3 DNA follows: TGCGCCAGCAGCTTGGGCACGGGAAACGGTCAGCCCCAGCATTTT. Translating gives CASSLGTGNGQPQHF.

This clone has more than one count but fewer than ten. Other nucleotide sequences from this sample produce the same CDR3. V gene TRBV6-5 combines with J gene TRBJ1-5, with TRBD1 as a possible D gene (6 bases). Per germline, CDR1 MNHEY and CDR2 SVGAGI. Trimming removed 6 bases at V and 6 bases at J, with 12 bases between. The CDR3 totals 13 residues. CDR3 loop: CASRGQGSQPQHF. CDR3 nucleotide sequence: TGTGCCAGCAGGGGTCAGGGGAGTCAGCCCCAGCATTTT.

Here the CDR3 DNA reads TGTGCCAGTAGTATAGTTGGGAGGGGCTCCACTGAAGCTTTCTTT. It codes for CASSIVGRGSTEAFF. The chain is built from TRBV19 and TRBJ1-1, with D possibly being TRBD1 (5 bases). The V end was cut by 1 base, the J end by 4 bases, with 13 bases between. CDR1 and CDR2 from the germline V gene are LNHDA and SQIVND (reference sequence). CDR3 length: 15 residues.

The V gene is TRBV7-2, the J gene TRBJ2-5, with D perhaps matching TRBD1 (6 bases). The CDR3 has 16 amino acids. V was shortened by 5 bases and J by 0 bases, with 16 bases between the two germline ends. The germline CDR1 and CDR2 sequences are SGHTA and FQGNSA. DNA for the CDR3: TGTGCCAGCAGCCCCGTAGGGGGACACAACCAAGAGACCCAGTACTTC. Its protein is CASSPVGGHNQETQYF.

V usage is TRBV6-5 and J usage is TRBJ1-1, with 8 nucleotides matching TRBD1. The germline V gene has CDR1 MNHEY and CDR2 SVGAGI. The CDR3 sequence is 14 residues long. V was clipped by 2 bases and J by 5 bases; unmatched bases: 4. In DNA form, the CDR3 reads TGTGCCAGCAGTTACAGGGGGACAGGTACTGAAGCTTTCTTT. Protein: CASSYRGTGTEAFF.

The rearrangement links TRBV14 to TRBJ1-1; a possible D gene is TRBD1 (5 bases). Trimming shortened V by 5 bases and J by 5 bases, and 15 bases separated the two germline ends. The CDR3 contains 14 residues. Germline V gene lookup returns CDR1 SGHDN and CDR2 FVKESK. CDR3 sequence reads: CASSAKWGGTEAFF. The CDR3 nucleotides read TGTGCCAGCAGCGCCAAGTGGGGGGGGACTGAAGCTTTCTTT.

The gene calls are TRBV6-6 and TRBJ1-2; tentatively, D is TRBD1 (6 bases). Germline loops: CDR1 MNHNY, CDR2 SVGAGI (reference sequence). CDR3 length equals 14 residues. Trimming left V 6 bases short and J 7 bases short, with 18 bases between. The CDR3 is CASSPRGEVGGYTF. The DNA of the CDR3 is TGTGCCAGCAGCCCCAGGGGTGAGGTTGGTGGCTACACCTTC.

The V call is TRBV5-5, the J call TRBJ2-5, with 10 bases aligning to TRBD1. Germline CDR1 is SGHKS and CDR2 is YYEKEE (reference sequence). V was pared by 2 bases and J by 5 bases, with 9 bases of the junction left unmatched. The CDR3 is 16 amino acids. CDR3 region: CASSFRDRGSGETQYF. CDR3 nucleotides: TGTGCCAGCAGCTTCAGGGACAGGGGAAGTGGTGAGACCCAGTACTTC. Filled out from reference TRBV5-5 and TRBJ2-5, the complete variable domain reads DAGVTQSPTHLIKTRGQQVTLRCSPISGHKSVSWYQQVLGQGPQFIFQYYEKEERGRGNFPDRFSARQFPNYSSELNVNALLLGDSALYLCASSFRDRGSGETQYFGPGTRLLVL.

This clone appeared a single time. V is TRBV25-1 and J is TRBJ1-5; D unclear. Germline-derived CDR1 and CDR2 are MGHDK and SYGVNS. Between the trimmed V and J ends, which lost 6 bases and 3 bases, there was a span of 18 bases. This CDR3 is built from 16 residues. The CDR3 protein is CASRRRVGDTNQPQHF. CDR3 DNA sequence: TGTGCCAGCAGACGACGGGTCGGTGATACCAATCAGCCCCAGCATTTT.

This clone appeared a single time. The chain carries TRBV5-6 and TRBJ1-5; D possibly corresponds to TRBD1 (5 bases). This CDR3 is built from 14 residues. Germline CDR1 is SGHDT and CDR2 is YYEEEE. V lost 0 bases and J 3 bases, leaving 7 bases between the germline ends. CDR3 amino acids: CASSLGQYNQPQHF. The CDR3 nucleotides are TGTGCCAGCAGCTTGGGACAGTACAATCAGCCCCAGCATTTT.

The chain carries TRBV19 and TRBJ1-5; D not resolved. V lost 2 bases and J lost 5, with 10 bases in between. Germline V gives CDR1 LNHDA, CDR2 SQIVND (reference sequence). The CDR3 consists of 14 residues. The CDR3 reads CASSIRTDHQPQHF. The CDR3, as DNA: TGTGCCAGTAGTATAAGGACTGACCATCAGCCCCAGCATTTT. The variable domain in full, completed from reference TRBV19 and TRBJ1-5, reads DGGITQSPKYLFRKEGQNVTLSCEQNLNHDAMYWYRQDPGQGLRLIYYSQIVNDFQKGDIAEGYSVSREKKESFPLTVTSAQKNPTAFYLCASSIRTDHQPQHFGDGTRLSIL.

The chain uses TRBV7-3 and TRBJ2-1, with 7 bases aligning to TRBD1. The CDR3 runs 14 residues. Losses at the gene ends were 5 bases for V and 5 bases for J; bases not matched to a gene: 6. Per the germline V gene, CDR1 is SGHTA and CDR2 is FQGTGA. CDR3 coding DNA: TGTGCCAGCAGCCCCAGGACAGGAAACAATGAGCAGTTCTTC. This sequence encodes CASSPRTGNNEQFF. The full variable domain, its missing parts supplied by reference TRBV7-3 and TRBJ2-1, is GAGVSQTPSNKVTEKGKYVELRCDPISGHTALYWYRQSLGQGPEFLIYFQGTGAADDSGLPNDRFFAVRPEGSVSTLKIQRTERGDSAVYLCASSPRTGNNEQFFGPGTRLTVL.

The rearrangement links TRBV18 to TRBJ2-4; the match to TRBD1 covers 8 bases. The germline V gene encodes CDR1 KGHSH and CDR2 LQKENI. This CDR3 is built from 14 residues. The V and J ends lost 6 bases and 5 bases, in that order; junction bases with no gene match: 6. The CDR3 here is CASSLRGQQNIQYF. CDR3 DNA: TGTGCCAGCTCGCTCAGGGGGCAGCAAAACATTCAGTACTTC.

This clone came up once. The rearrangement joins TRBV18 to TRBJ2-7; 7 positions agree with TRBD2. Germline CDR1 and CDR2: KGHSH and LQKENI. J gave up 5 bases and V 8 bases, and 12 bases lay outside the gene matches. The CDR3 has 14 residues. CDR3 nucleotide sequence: TGTGCCAGCACATACAGGCCGGGGGGTGACGAGCAGTACTTC. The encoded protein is CASTYRPGGDEQYF.

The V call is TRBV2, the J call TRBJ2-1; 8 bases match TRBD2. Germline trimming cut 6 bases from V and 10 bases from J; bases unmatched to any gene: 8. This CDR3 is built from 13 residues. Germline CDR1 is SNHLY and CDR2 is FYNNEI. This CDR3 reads CASRGTRDGEQFF. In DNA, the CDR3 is TGTGCCAGCAGGGGGACTAGAGATGGGGAGCAGTTCTTC. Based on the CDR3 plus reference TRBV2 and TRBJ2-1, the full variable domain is EPEVTQTPSHQVTQMGQEVILRCVPISNHLYFYWYRQILGQKVEFLVSFYNNEISEKSEIFDDQFSVERPDGSNFTLKIRSTKLEDSAMYFCASRGTRDGEQFFGPGTRLTVL.

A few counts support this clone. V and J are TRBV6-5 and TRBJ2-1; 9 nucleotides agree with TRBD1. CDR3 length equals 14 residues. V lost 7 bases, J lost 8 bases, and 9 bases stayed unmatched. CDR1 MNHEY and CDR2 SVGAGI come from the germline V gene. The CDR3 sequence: CASTPDRGSDEQFF. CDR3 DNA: TGTGCCAGCACCCCGGACAGGGGATCGGATGAGCAGTTCTTC.